This TCR beta chain was retrieved from a study of early T cells in non-severe SARS-CoV-2 infection. On the study more broadly: Chains from this unsorted whole-blood bulk RNA could not be paired.

This clonotype has a handful of counts. The library protocol tagged individual cDNA molecules with unique molecular identifiers. MiXCR was run by TCRdb on the 5' RACE reads, yielding one entry per CDR3 protein. Among under 75,000 distinct CDR3 sequences listed, about 13% were seen once. The length of the CDR3 is 15 residues. J was trimmed by 2 bases and V by 0 bases; bases with no gene match: 6. Per the germline V gene, CDR1 is DFQATT and CDR2 is SNEGSKA (reference sequence). The rearrangement joins TRBV20-1 to TRBJ1-1; 7 bases align to TRBD1. This sequence was found in an adult who was a healthcare worker with PCR-confirmed SARS-CoV-2 infection or an uninfected control (not recorded which). The source material was whole blood. The CDR3 here is CSARDLRTGNTEAFF. CDR3 sequence (DNA): TGCAGTGCTAGAGATCTGAGGACAGGTAACACTGAAGCTTTCTTT.